Listed below are T cell receptor beta chains from one sample, sequenced in a study of CD8+ T cells in alopecia areata. TCRdb keeps only in-frame clones here, not all; method: immunoSEQ multiplex PCR. The sample carries a few hundred thousand clones, about 58% recorded once. The specimen comprised CD4+ T cells sorted from blood, sampled at week 4, from a patient treated with tofacitinib. These receptors originate from a human donor with alopecia areata. The CDR3 runs from the conserved cysteine through the conserved F or W. A D gene is named only where the DNA matches it firmly. The listing skips clone size in some rows; elsewhere it reads once, few, many or a size class.

j_call: TRBJ2-4; clone_size: -; v_call: TRBV25-1; d_call: -; cdr3_aa: CASSRTGLNIQYF; cdr3_nt: TGTGCCAGCAGTAGAACGGGGCTAAACATTCAGTACTTC
j_call: TRBJ2-2; clone_size: -; v_call: TRBV9; d_call: -; cdr3_aa: CASSVQQGGPRELFF; cdr3_nt: TGTGCCAGCAGCGTGCAGCAGGGGGGTCCCAGGGAGCTGTTTTTT
j_call: TRBJ2-3; clone_size: -; v_call: TRBV2; d_call: -; cdr3_aa: CASSVWVSTDTQYF; cdr3_nt: TGTGCCAGCAGTGTATGGGTTTCCACAGATACGCAGTATTTT
j_call: TRBJ1-1; clone_size: -; v_call: TRBV25-1; d_call: -; cdr3_aa: CASTPPTRLGQNTEAFF; cdr3_nt: TGTGCCAGCACTCCCCCGACGAGGTTGGGTCAGAACACTGAAGCTTTCTTT
j_call: TRBJ1-6; clone_size: -; v_call: TRBV2; d_call: -; cdr3_aa: CASTLQVTYNSPLHF; cdr3_nt: TGTGCCAGCACCTTACAGGTCACCTATAATTCACCCCTCCACTTT
j_call: TRBJ2-7; clone_size: -; v_call: TRBV25-1; d_call: TRBD1; cdr3_aa: CASSELGIGTGSGEQYF; cdr3_nt: TGTGCCAGCAGTGAATTGGGGATCGGGACAGGGTCGGGAGAGCAGTACTTC
j_call: TRBJ1-2; clone_size: -; v_call: TRBV5-6; d_call: -; cdr3_aa: CASSLSRDILNYGYTF; cdr3_nt: TGTGCCAGCAGCTTGTCCCGGGACATATTAAACTATGGCTACACCTTC
j_call: TRBJ1-3; clone_size: many; v_call: TRBV4-3; d_call: -; cdr3_aa: CASSQSPAGPSGNTIYF; cdr3_nt: TGCGCCAGCAGCCAATCCCCAGCGGGGCCCTCTGGAAACACCATATATTTT
j_call: TRBJ1-2; clone_size: once; v_call: TRBV7-3; d_call: TRBD1; cdr3_aa: CASSPSRQGSYTF; cdr3_nt: TGTGCCAGCAGCCCATCCCGACAGGGGAGCTACACCTTC
j_call: TRBJ1-5; clone_size: -; v_call: TRBV2; d_call: TRBD1; cdr3_aa: CASSDSRTGGWDQPQHF; cdr3_nt: TGTGCCAGCAGTGACTCTCGAACAGGGGGCTGGGATCAGCCCCAGCATTTT
j_call: TRBJ1-6; clone_size: -; v_call: TRBV5-1; d_call: -; cdr3_aa: CASSLLTGTDSPLHF; cdr3_nt: TGCGCCAGCAGCTTACTAACCGGGACCGATTCACCCCTCCACTTT
j_call: TRBJ2-2; clone_size: -; v_call: TRBV4-2; d_call: -; cdr3_aa: CASSQEGRSYTGELFF; cdr3_nt: TGTGCCAGCAGCCAAGAGGGCAGGTCCTACACCGGGGAGCTGTTTTTT
j_call: TRBJ1-5; clone_size: -; v_call: TRBV6-6; d_call: -; cdr3_aa: CASSYPTGEGNQPQHF; cdr3_nt: TGTGCCAGCAGTTACCCCACAGGAGAGGGAAATCAGCCCCAGCATTTT
j_call: TRBJ1-1; clone_size: -; v_call: TRBV4-1; d_call: -; cdr3_aa: CASSRNMNTEAFF; cdr3_nt: TGCGCCAGCAGCCGGAACATGAACACTGAAGCTTTCTTT
j_call: TRBJ2-7; clone_size: few; v_call: TRBV6-6; d_call: TRBD2; cdr3_aa: CASSFERGSYEQYF; cdr3_nt: TGTGCCAGCAGTTTCGAGCGGGGCTCCTACGAGCAGTACTTC
j_call: TRBJ2-2; clone_size: -; v_call: TRBV29-1; d_call: -; cdr3_aa: CSVDSHNTGELFF; cdr3_nt: TGCAGCGTTGATTCCCATAACACCGGGGAGCTGTTTTTT
j_call: TRBJ1-1; clone_size: once; v_call: TRBV29-1; d_call: TRBD1; cdr3_aa: CSVGPTGPNTEAFF; cdr3_nt: TGCAGCGTTGGACCGACAGGGCCGAACACTGAAGCTTTCTTT
j_call: TRBJ2-3; clone_size: few; v_call: TRBV10-3; d_call: TRBD2; cdr3_aa: CAITSGGSDTQYF; cdr3_nt: TGTGCCATCACGAGCGGGGGCTCAGATACGCAGTATTTT
j_call: TRBJ1-1; clone_size: -; v_call: TRBV7-8; d_call: -; cdr3_aa: CASSMTSDTEAFF; cdr3_nt: TGTGCCAGCAGCATGACGAGTGACACTGAAGCTTTCTTT
j_call: TRBJ1-2; clone_size: -; v_call: TRBV29-1; d_call: -; cdr3_aa: CSVTTTTVYGYTF; cdr3_nt: TGCAGCGTAACCACGACGACTGTCTATGGCTACACCTTC
j_call: TRBJ2-7; clone_size: -; v_call: TRBV29-1; d_call: TRBD1; cdr3_aa: CSVTGGGSYEQYF; cdr3_nt: TGCAGCGTGACAGGGGGGGGTTCCTACGAGCAGTACTTC
j_call: TRBJ1-2; clone_size: -; v_call: TRBV6-1; d_call: TRBD1; cdr3_aa: CASSGQGIYGYTF; cdr3_nt: TGTGCCAGCAGTGGACAGGGCATCTATGGCTACACCTTC
j_call: TRBJ2-1; clone_size: -; v_call: TRBV12-5; d_call: -; cdr3_aa: CASAATPAREQFF; cdr3_nt: TGTGCTAGTGCCGCCACACCAGCCAGGGAGCAGTTCTTC
j_call: TRBJ2-3; clone_size: -; v_call: TRBV7-2; d_call: -; cdr3_aa: CASSRRKSTDTQYF; cdr3_nt: TGTGCCAGCAGCAGACGGAAGAGCACAGATACGCAGTATTTT
j_call: TRBJ2-6; clone_size: once; v_call: TRBV5-1; d_call: -; cdr3_aa: CASSLSAGGANVLTF; cdr3_nt: TGCGCCAGCAGCTTGTCGGCTGGTGGGGCCAACGTCCTGACTTTC
j_call: TRBJ2-1; clone_size: -; v_call: TRBV11-3; d_call: -; cdr3_aa: CASSLSGDEQFF; cdr3_nt: TGTGCCAGCAGCTTATCGGGCGATGAGCAGTTCTTC
j_call: TRBJ2-2; clone_size: -; v_call: TRBV9; d_call: TRBD2; cdr3_aa: CASSTSGGYTGELFF; cdr3_nt: TGTGCCAGCAGCACTAGCGGGGGGTACACCGGGGAGCTGTTTTTT
j_call: TRBJ2-3; clone_size: many; v_call: TRBV4-1; d_call: TRBD2; cdr3_aa: CASSQAGLAGTTDTQYF; cdr3_nt: TGCGCCAGCAGCCAAGCGGGACTAGCGGGGACCACAGATACGCAGTATTTT
j_call: TRBJ2-3; clone_size: -; v_call: TRBV27; d_call: TRBD1; cdr3_aa: CASSLGQGPLTDTQYF; cdr3_nt: TGTGCCAGCAGTTTGGGACAGGGACCTCTCACAGATACGCAGTATTTT